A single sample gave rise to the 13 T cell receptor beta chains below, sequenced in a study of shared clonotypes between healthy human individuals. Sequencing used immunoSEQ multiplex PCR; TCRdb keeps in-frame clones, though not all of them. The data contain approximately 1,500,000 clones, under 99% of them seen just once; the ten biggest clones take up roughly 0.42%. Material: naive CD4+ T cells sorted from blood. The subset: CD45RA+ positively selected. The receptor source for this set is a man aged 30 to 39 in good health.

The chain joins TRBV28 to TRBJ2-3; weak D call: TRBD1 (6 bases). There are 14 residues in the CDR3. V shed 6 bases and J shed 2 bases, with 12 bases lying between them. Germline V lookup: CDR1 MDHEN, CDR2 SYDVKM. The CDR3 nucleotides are TGTGCCAGCAGATTGGGACACCCCACAGATACGCAGTATTTT. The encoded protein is CASRLGHPTDTQYF. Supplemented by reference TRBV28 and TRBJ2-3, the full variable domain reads DVKVTQSSRYLVKRTGEKVFLECVQDMDHENMFWYRQDPGLGLRLIYFSYDVKMKEKGDIPEGYSVSREKKERFSLILESASTNQTSMYLCASRLGHPTDTQYFGPGTRLTVL.

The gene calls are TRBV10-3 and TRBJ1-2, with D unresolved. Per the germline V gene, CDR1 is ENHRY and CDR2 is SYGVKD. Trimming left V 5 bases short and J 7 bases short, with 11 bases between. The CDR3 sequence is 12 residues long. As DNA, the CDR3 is TGTGCCATCAGTCAGGACCTGATTGGCTACACCTTC. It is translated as CAISQDLIGYTF.

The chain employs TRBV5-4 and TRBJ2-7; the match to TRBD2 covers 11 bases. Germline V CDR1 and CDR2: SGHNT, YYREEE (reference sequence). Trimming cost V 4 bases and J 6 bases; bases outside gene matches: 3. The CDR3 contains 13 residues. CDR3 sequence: CASSLGTSGEQYF. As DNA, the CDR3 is TGTGCCAGCAGCCTGGGGACTAGCGGCGAGCAGTACTTC. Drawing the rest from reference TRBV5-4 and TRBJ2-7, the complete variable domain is ETGVTQSPTHLIKTRGQQVTLRCSSQSGHNTVSWYQQALGQGPQFIFQYYREEENGRGNFPPRFSGLQFPNYSSELNVNALELDDSALYLCASSLGTSGEQYFGPGTRLTVT.

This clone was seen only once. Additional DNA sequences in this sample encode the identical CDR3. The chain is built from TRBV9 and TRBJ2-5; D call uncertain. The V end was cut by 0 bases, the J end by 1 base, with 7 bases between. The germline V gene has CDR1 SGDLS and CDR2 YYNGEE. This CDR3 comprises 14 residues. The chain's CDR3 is CASSVGQVQETQYF. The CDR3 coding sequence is TGTGCCAGCAGCGTAGGCCAGGTCCAAGAGACCCAGTACTTC.

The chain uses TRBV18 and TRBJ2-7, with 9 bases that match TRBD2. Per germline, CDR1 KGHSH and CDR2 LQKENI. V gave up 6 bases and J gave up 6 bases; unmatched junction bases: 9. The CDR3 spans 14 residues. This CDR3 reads CASSRLETSGEQYF. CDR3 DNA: TGTGCCAGCTCTCGTCTGGAGACTAGCGGCGAGCAGTACTTC.

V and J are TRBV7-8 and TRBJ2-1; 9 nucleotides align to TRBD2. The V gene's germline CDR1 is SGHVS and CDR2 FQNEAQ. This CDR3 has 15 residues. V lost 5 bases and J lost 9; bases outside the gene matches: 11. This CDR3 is CASSPRRREGGEQFF. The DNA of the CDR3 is TGTGCCAGCAGCCCCCGGCGGCGGGAGGGGGGTGAGCAGTTCTTC.

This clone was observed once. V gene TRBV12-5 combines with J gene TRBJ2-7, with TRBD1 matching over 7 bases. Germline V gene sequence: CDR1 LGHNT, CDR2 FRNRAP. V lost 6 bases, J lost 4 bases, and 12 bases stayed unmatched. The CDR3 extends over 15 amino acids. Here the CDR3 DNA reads TGTGCTAGTGGCCCTCGCCCGACAGGGCTGTACGAGCAGTACTTC. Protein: CASGPRPTGLYEQYF.

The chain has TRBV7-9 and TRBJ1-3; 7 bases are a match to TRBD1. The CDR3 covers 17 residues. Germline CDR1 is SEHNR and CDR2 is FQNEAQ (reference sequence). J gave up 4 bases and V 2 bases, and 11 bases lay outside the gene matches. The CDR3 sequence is CASSLTWDRALGNTIYF. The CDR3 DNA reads TGTGCCAGCAGCTTAACCTGGGACAGAGCCCTCGGAAACACCATATATTTT.

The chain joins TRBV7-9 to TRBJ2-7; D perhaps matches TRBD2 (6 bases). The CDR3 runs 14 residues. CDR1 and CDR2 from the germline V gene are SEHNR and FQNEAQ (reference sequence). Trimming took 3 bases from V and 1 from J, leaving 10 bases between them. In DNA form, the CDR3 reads TGTGCCAGCAGCTTCGGGGGAGCGTCCTACGAGCAGTACTTC. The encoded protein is CASSFGGASYEQYF.

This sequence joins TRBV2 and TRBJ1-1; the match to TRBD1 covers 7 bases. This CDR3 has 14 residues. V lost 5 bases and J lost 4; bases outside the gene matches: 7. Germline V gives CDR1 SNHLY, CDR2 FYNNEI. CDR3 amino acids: CASSLTGVPTEAFF. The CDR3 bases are TGTGCCAGCAGTTTAACAGGGGTCCCCACTGAAGCTTTCTTT.

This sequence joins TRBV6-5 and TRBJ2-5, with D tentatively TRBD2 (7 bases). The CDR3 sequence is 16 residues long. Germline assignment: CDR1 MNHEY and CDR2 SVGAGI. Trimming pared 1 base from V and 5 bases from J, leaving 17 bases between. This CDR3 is CASSYYAGAVQETQYF. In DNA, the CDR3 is TGTGCCAGCAGTTACTATGCGGGGGCGGTCCAGGAGACCCAGTACTTC.

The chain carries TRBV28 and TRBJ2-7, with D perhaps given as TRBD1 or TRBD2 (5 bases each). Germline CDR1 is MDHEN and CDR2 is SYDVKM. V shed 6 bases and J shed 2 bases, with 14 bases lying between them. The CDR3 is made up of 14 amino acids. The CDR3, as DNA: TGTGCCAGCAGGTACCGGGACGGGACCTACGAGCAGTACTTC. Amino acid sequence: CASRYRDGTYEQYF.

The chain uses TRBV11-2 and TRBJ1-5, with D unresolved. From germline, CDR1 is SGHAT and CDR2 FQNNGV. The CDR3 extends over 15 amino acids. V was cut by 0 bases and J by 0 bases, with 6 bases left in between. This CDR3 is CASSLDPFSNQPQHF. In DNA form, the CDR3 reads TGTGCCAGCAGCTTAGACCCCTTTAGCAATCAGCCCCAGCATTTT.